The following is a TCR beta chain sequence with its context. In the original processing: Reference gene primer amplification in the assay estimated nucleated cell counts. Generated by immunoSEQ multiplex PCR, the TCRdb table keeps only in-frame clones and is missing some. That table gives V, J and clone size, and the DNA gave D and trimming. The sample yields some 270,000 clones, 65% to 85% seen once. This sample was included in a study of blood T cell repertoires in COVID-19. Study at large: Acute and convalescent COVID-19 specimens originated in the United States, Italy and Spain. T cells, B-cell-depleted T cells, or PBMCs provided the cDNA or gDNA that served as material.

V was clipped by 3 bases and J by 7 bases; unmatched bases: 6. This CDR3 region has 14 residues. Germline values: CDR1 KGHSH, CDR2 LQKENI. Seattle patient enrollment occurred during active infection, with longitudinal follow-up thereafter. The receptor was derived from a person aged 70 to 85 with COVID-19, enrolled during active disease. Sequenced material: peripheral blood. The chain carries TRBV18 and TRBJ2-1; TRBD2 agrees at 7 bases. CDR3 nucleotides: TGTGCCAGCTCACCCTTAGGAGCGGGAAATGAGCAGTTCTTC. Translated, it gives CASSPLGAGNEQFF.